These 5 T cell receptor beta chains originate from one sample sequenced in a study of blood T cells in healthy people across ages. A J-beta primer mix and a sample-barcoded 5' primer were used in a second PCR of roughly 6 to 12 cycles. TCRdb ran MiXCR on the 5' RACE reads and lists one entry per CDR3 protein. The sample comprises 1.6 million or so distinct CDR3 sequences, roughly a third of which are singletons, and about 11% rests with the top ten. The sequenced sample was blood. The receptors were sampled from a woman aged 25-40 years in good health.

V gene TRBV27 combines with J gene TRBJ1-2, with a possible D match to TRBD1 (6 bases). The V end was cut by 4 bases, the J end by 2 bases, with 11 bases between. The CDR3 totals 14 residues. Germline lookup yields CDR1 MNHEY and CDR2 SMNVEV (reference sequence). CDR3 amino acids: CASSWQGQNYGYTF. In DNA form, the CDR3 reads TGTGCCAGCAGTTGGCAGGGGCAAAACTATGGCTACACCTTC.

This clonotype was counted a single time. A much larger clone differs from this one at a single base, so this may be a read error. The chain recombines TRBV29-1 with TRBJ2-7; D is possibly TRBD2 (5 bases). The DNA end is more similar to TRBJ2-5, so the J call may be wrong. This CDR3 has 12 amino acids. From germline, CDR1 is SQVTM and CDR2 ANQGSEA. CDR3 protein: CSVQRGLGTQYF. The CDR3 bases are TGCAGCGTGCAACGGGGTCTCGGGACCCAGTACTTC.

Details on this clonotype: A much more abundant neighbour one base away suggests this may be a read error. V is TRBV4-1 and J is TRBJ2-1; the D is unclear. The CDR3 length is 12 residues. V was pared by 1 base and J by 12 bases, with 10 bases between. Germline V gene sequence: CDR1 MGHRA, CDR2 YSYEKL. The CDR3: CASSQGGGGQFF. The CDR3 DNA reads TGCGCCAGCAGCCAAGGAGGTGGCGGGCAGTTCTTC.

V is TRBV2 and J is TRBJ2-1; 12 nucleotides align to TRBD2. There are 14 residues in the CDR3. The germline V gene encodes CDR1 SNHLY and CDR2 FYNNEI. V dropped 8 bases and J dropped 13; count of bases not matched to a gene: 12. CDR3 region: CASGGTSGSQPQFF. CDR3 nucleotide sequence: TGTGCCAGCGGCGGGACTAGCGGGTCCCAGCCTCAGTTCTTC.

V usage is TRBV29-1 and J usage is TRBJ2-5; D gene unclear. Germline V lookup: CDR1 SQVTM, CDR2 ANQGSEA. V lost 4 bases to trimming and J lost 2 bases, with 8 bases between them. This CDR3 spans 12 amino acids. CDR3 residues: CSVAALQETQYF. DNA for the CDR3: TGCAGCGTTGCGGCGTTACAAGAGACCCAGTACTTC.